This entry lists 29 T cell receptor beta chains sequenced from one sample in a study of Ad26.COV2.S vaccination and SARS-CoV-2 variants. Sequencing was performed with immunoSEQ multiplex PCR; in TCRdb, only in-frame clones are kept and a portion is missing. The table records hundreds of thousands of clones, roughly 90% of them present only once. Noted treatment: approximately 18 received Ad26.COV2.S at low or high dose, single or two shots; about 5 received placebo; per-sample allocation not given. Day 63 after the first injection of vaccine or placebo was the sampling time. Sequencing was performed on peripheral blood, taken in a trial of Ad26.COV2.S vaccine versus placebo. Receptors were obtained from a person aged 18 to 59 who received the Ad26.COV2.S COVID-19 vaccine or a placebo.

The genes are TRBV4-3 and TRBJ1-1; D is ambiguous. CDR3 length: 15 amino acids. The V and J ends lost 4 bases and 3 bases respectively, with 15 bases between them. CDR1 and CDR2 from the germline V gene are LGHNA and YSLEER. This chain's CDR3 is CASSLDMRPDTEAFF. The DNA for the CDR3 is TGCGCCAGCAGCCTCGACATGAGGCCTGACACTGAAGCTTTCTTT.

The V gene is TRBV11-3, the J gene TRBJ2-2; D remains unclear. The CDR3 loop spans 13 amino acids. From germline, CDR1 is SGHNT and CDR2 YENEEA. V lost 5 bases and J 8 bases, leaving 12 bases between the germline ends. CDR3 DNA: TGTGCCAGCAGCCCGCGAAACATGGGGGAGCTGTTTTTT. It translates to CASSPRNMGELFF. The whole variable domain, remainder taken from reference TRBV11-3 and TRBJ2-2, is EAGVVQSPRYKIIEKKQPVAFWCNPISGHNTLYWYLQNLGQGPELLIRYENEEAVDDSQLPKDRFSAERLKGVDSTLKIQPAELGDSAVYLCASSPRNMGELFFGEGSRLTVL.

The CDR3 DNA sequence: TGTGCCAGCAGCCCCAGACTAGCGGGAGGGCCGAGAGAGCAGTACTTC. Translated, it gives CASSPRLAGGPREQYF. The chain couples TRBV7-2 to TRBJ2-7, with 14 bases fitting TRBD2. There are 16 residues in the CDR3. V lost 5 bases, J lost 7 bases, and 10 bases stayed unmatched. The germline V gene encodes CDR1 SGHTA and CDR2 FQGNSA.

The chain uses TRBV5-4 and TRBJ2-1; a weak D match, TRBD2 (6 bases). The CDR3 contains 17 residues. The ends were cut back, 4 bases at V and 0 bases at J, with 17 bases in the middle. The germline CDR1 and CDR2 sequences are SGHNT and YYREEE (reference sequence). CDR3 sequence reads: CASSLRAARDSYNEQFF. The DNA of the CDR3 is TGTGCCAGCAGCCTACGAGCGGCGCGGGACTCCTACAATGAGCAGTTCTTC.

The chain is built from TRBV13 and TRBJ2-4; 9 bases are shared with TRBD2. CDR3 length equals 16 residues. The V gene's germline CDR1 is PRHDT and CDR2 FYEKMQ (reference sequence). Trimming took 2 bases from V and 2 from J; bases not matched to a gene: 4. CDR3 residues: CASSLRREGSKNIQYF. The DNA for the CDR3 is TGTGCCAGCAGCTTACGGCGGGAGGGATCCAAAAACATTCAGTACTTC. Looking up the rest from reference TRBV13 and TRBJ2-4 gives the full variable domain: AAGVIQSPRHLIKEKRETATLKCYPIPRHDTVYWYQQGPGQDPQFLISFYEKMQSDKGSIPDRFSAQQFSDYHSELNMSSLELGDSALYFCASSLRREGSKNIQYFGAGTRLSVL.

This chain uses TRBV7-2 with TRBJ2-1; 7 bases match TRBD1. The CDR3 totals 15 residues. In germline, CDR1 is SGHTA, CDR2 FQGNSA. With 4 bases clipped from V and 5 bases from J, the junction kept 8 bases outside the gene matches. The CDR3 reads CASSYRTGANNEQFF. CDR3 DNA sequence: TGTGCCAGCAGCTATAGAACAGGGGCAAACAATGAGCAGTTCTTC.

DNA of the CDR3: TGTGCCAGTAGTATCCAGATGAACACTGAAGCTTTCTTT. It codes for CASSIQMNTEAFF. The rearrangement joins TRBV19 to TRBJ1-1; no clear D gene. The CDR3 has 13 amino acids. V was pared by 3 bases and J by 0 bases, with 5 bases between. Germline CDR1 LNHDA, CDR2 SQIVND (reference sequence).

The chain couples TRBV2 to TRBJ2-3; D possibly corresponds to TRBD1 (6 bases). This CDR3 has 9 amino acids. Per germline, CDR1 SNHLY and CDR2 FYNNEI. With 6 bases removed from V and 12 bases from J, the gap between germline ends came to 7 bases. CDR3 amino acids: CASRGHQYF. The CDR3 DNA reads as TGTGCCAGCAGGGGACACCAGTATTTT.

The rearrangement links TRBV4-2 to TRBJ2-5; 7 nucleotides line up with TRBD1. With V trimmed by 4 bases and J by 3 bases, 11 bases remained unmatched. Germline V gene data show CDR1 as LGHNA and CDR2 as YNFKEQ. This CDR3 has 16 amino acids. DNA for the CDR3: TGTGCCAGCAGCCCACATGCAGGGGGTGGTGAAGAGACCCAGTACTTC. It translates to CASSPHAGGGEETQYF.

The chain's CDR3 is CASSLSGRDHNEQFF. The DNA of the CDR3 is TGTGCCAGCAGCTTAAGCGGGAGAGACCACAATGAGCAGTTCTTC. The chain uses TRBV11-3 and TRBJ2-1; TRBD2 matches at 8 bases. The germline gives CDR1 SGHNT, CDR2 YENEEA. The trim removed 2 bases at V and 5 bases at J, leaving 5 bases unmatched. The CDR3 sequence is 15 residues long.

This rearrangement joins TRBV29-1 to TRBJ2-3; D is perhaps TRBD2 (6 bases). This CDR3 is built from 16 residues. Germline assignment: CDR1 SQVTM and CDR2 ANQGSEA. Between the trimmed V and J ends, which lost 1 base and 1 base, there was a span of 15 bases. The CDR3 loop is CSVEGVGSGRTDTQYF. CDR3 bases: TGCAGCGTTGAAGGGGTGGGTAGCGGCCGCACAGATACGCAGTATTTT.

The chain carries TRBV5-3 and TRBJ2-7; perhaps TRBD1 as D (6 bases). TRBV5-3 is filed as an ORF, its function uncertain. Deletions cut 5 bases from V and 6 bases from J, with 12 bases between. The CDR3 covers 12 residues. The CDR3 protein is CARRTTGLEQYF. In nucleotides, the CDR3 is TGTGCCAGAAGGACGACAGGTCTCGAGCAGTACTTC.

The rearrangement uses TRBV5-4 and TRBJ2-2; D is undetermined. Trimming pared 4 bases from V and 2 bases from J, leaving 15 bases between. The CDR3 is made up of 16 amino acids. The germline gives CDR1 SGHNT, CDR2 YYREEE (reference sequence). CDR3 DNA sequence: TGTGCCAGCAGCCCGGTGGTGCAGGCAAACACCGGGGAGCTGTTTTTT. Residues: CASSPVVQANTGELFF.

With respect to this clone: The junction does not match germline at one end; this may be a read error. This chain uses TRBV13 with TRBJ2-5; no clear D gene. CDR3 size: 15 residues. The germline V gene has CDR1 PRHDT and CDR2 FYEKMQ (reference sequence). The CDR3 is CASSSRDKAREHLDF. The CDR3 region has the DNA TGTGCCAGCAGCTCTAGGGATAAAGCAAGAGAGCACCTTGACTTC.

The chain is built from TRBV6-2 or TRBV6-3 and TRBJ1-1; D remains unclear. Trimming stripped 1 base from V and 4 bases from J, with 4 bases between. Germline V lookup: CDR1 MNHEY, CDR2 SVGEGT. The CDR3 contains 12 residues. The CDR3 sequence: CASSYFPTEAFF. The CDR3 DNA sequence: TGTGCCAGCAGTTACTTTCCCACTGAAGCTTTCTTT.

The V and J genes are TRBV5-1 and TRBJ2-7; D uncertain. The CDR3 extends over 11 amino acids. Trimming left V 4 bases short and J 3 bases short, with 5 bases between. Germline CDR1 is SGHRS and CDR2 is YFSETQ. CDR3 residues: CASSELYEQYF. DNA for the CDR3: TGCGCCAGCAGCGAACTCTACGAGCAGTACTTC.

Only a few counts were recorded for this clone. The chain combines TRBV24-1 with TRBJ2-2, with D possibly being TRBD2 (5 bases). Germline CDR1 is KGHDR and CDR2 is SFDVKD. The CDR3 covers 14 residues. Trimming left V 4 bases short and J 7 bases short, with 12 bases between. CDR3 coding DNA: TGTGCCACCAGTGACCCTGGACGGGGCGGGGAGCTGTTTTTT. Protein product: CATSDPGRGGELFF.

This clone was counted once. The rearrangement links TRBV5-1 to TRBJ2-7, with 7 nucleotides matching TRBD1. V was clipped by 3 bases and J by 4 bases; unmatched bases: 19. This CDR3 has 18 amino acids. Germline V gene sequence: CDR1 SGHRS, CDR2 YFSETQ. CDR3 bases: TGCGCCAGCAGCTCGGAACCTAAGACAGGGCCTATTCCTTACGAGCAGTACTTC. The encoded protein is CASSSEPKTGPIPYEQYF.

The chain is built from TRBV4-3 and TRBJ2-1; D is perhaps TRBD2 (6 bases). The CDR3 consists of 15 residues. Trimming took 1 base from V and 7 from J, leaving 14 bases between them. The germline V gene encodes CDR1 LGHNA and CDR2 YSLEER. The CDR3 region has the DNA TGCGCCAGCAGCCAAGCTCGGGTGGGGGGAAATGAGCAGTTCTTC. Protein product: CASSQARVGGNEQFF.

The genes are TRBV19 and TRBJ1-3; TRBD1 is a possible D gene (5 bases). The CDR3 has 13 residues. V dropped 6 bases and J dropped 3 bases, with 9 bases sitting between them. Germline CDR1 is LNHDA and CDR2 is SQIVND (reference sequence). CDR3 loop: CASSRDGGNTIYF. In nucleotides, the CDR3 is TGTGCCAGTAGCCGGGACGGTGGAAACACCATATATTTT.

V gene TRBV10-3 combines with J gene TRBJ2-2; a possible D gene is TRBD1 (6 bases). Germline V gene sequence: CDR1 ENHRY, CDR2 SYGVKD. The V and J ends lost 6 bases and 0 bases respectively, with 17 bases between them. The CDR3 has 17 residues. For the CDR3, the DNA is TGTGCCATCAGCCAACCCCGGGACACCCCGAACACCGGGGAGCTGTTTTTT. Protein sequence: CAISQPRDTPNTGELFF.

The V and J genes are TRBV5-4 and TRBJ2-5; TRBD1 matches at 7 bases. This CDR3 comprises 13 residues. J lost 5 bases, V lost 4 bases, and 5 bases had no gene match. The germline V gene has CDR1 SGHNT and CDR2 YYREEE (reference sequence). The CDR3 DNA sequence: TGTGCCAGCAGCCCAAGGGGGCCGGAGACCCAGTACTTC. Translated: CASSPRGPETQYF.

This clone was picked up one time. The J gene is TRBJ2-7, the V gene TRBV5-6, with a possible D match to TRBD2 (5 bases). V gave up 1 base and J gave up 2 bases, with 13 bases separating them. Germline loops: CDR1 SGHDT, CDR2 YYEEEE. The CDR3 is made up of 15 amino acids. CDR3 sequence reads: CASSLWGASTYEQYF. CDR3 nucleotide sequence: TGTGCCAGCAGCTTGTGGGGAGCTAGCACCTACGAGCAGTACTTC.

This clone came up once. The V call is TRBV30, the J call TRBJ1-5; TRBD1 might be the D (5 bases). Germline V gene sequence: CDR1 GTSNPN, CDR2 SVGIG (reference sequence). V lost 5 bases to trimming and J lost 4 bases, with 21 bases between them. The CDR3 consists of 16 residues. The CDR3 here is CAWRPSRQGWNQPQHF. CDR3 sequence (DNA): TGTGCCTGGCGCCCCTCCCGCCAGGGTTGGAATCAGCCCCAGCATTTT.

The chain recombines TRBV7-2 with TRBJ2-7; 11 positions match TRBD2. Germline V CDR1 and CDR2: SGHTA, FQGNSA. V dropped 4 bases and J dropped 2; count of bases not matched to a gene: 1. The CDR3 extends over 14 amino acids. CDR3 sequence reads: CASSSGLAAYEQYF. CDR3 bases: TGTGCCAGCAGCTCGGGACTAGCGGCCTACGAGCAGTACTTC.

This chain joins TRBV3-1 (or the pseudogene TRBV3-2) and TRBJ1-2; D might be TRBD1 (6 bases). In germline, CDR1 is LGHDT, CDR2 YNNKEL (reference sequence). This CDR3 comprises 16 residues. Trimming removed 0 bases at V and 0 bases at J, with 11 bases between. In nucleotides, the CDR3 is TGTGCCAGCAGCCAAGACGGGCAGGGGTCTAACTATGGCTACACCTTC. Amino acid sequence: CASSQDGQGSNYGYTF.

The chain combines TRBV6-1 with TRBJ1-1; D gene ambiguous. The CDR3 totals 13 residues. Germline CDR1 and CDR2: MNHNS and SASEGT. Trimming removed 1 base from V and 4 bases from J, with 7 bases in between. The CDR3 DNA reads TGTGCCAGCAGTGAAGGGTACAGCACTGAAGCTTTCTTT. This gives the protein CASSEGYSTEAFF.

The chain is built from TRBV2 and TRBJ1-1, with D perhaps matching TRBD1 (5 bases). Germline V gene data show CDR1 as SNHLY and CDR2 as FYNNEI. This CDR3 is 14 amino acids long. Trimming took off 8 bases at V and 1 base at J, with 14 bases between the two ends. The DNA for the CDR3 is TGTGCCAGCCGAGCAGGGCCCAAGAACACTGAAGCTTTCTTT. Amino acid sequence: CASRAGPKNTEAFF. The full variable domain, completed using reference TRBV2 and TRBJ1-1, is EPEVTQTPSHQVTQMGQEVILRCVPISNHLYFYWYRQILGQKVEFLVSFYNNEISEKSEIFDDQFSVERPDGSNFTLKIRSTKLEDSAMYFCASRAGPKNTEAFFGQGTRLTVV.

The chain uses TRBV7-3 and TRBJ2-1; 8 bases fit TRBD2. Germline CDR1 reads SGHTA; CDR2 reads FQGTGA. There are 14 residues in the CDR3. Trimming removed 8 bases from V and 4 bases from J; junction bases left unmatched: 7. The DNA of the CDR3 is TGTGCCAGCGGACGGAGCGGGAGTTACAATGAGCAGTTCTTC. Translating gives CASGRSGSYNEQFF. Full variable domain (rest looked up from reference TRBV7-3 and TRBJ2-1): GAGVSQTPSNKVTEKGKYVELRCDPISGHTALYWYRQSLGQGPEFLIYFQGTGAADDSGLPNDRFFAVRPEGSVSTLKIQRTERGDSAVYLCASGRSGSYNEQFFGPGTRLTVL.